The present T cell receptor (beta chain) was sequenced within a study of regulatory T cells in long-lasting Graves disease. Described time point: newly diagnosed GD, antithyroid drugs for less than 3 months. The TCR library was made from RNA extracted from PBMCs. Arm-PCR of CDR3 regions and iRepertoire HTBI primers were the basis on which TCR beta libraries were built. TCRdb re-analysed the multiplex PCR reads in MiXCR, keeping a single row per CDR3 protein. The sample records about 430,000 distinct CDR3 sequences, 15% being singletons. This clonotype was recorded a few times. What it binds is not known. General study points: Persistent Graves' cases showed lower TCR diversity than newly diagnosed cases.

These sequences were also reported in another study, on T cells in Graves' hyperthyroidism and ophthalmopathy.

The material was peripheral blood mononuclear cells (PBMCs), obtained at new diagnosis, from a patient treated with antithyroid drugs. This clonotype was sampled from a woman in her forties with Graves disease.

CDR3 coding DNA: TGTGCCAGCAGCCGTATCGACAGTACGACCGGGGAGCTGTTTTTT. Its translation is CASSRIDSTTGELFF. The chain is built from TRBV7-6 and TRBJ2-2; tentative D call: TRBD1 (5 bases). The V gene's germline CDR1 is SGHVS and CDR2 FNYEAQ. V was shortened by 5 bases and J by 5 bases, with 15 bases between the two germline ends. This CDR3 has 15 residues.